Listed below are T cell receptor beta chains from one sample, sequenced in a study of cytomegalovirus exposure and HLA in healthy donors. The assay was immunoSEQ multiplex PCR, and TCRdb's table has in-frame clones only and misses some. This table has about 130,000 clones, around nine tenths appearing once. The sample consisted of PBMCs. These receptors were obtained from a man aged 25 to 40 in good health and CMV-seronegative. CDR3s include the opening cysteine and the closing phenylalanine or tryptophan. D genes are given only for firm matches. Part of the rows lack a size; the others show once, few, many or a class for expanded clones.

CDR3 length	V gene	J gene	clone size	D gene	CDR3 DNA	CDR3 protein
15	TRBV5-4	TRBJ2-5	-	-	TGTGCCAGCAGCTTGGTCTCGACAAACCAAGAGACCCAGTACTTC	CASSLVSTNQETQYF
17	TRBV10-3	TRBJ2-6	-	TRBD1	TGTGCCATCAGCGGACAGGCGCTAAGCTCTGGGGCCAACGTCCTGACTTTC	CAISGQALSSGANVLTF
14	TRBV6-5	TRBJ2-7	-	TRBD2	TGTGCCAGCAGTCCCGGGACTAGTCGCTCCGAGCAGTACTTC	CASSPGTSRSEQYF
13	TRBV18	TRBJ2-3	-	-	TGTGCCAGCTCACGACTACCTGGTGATACGCAGTATTTT	CASSRLPGDTQYF
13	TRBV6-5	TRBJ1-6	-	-	TGTGCCAGCATGGGCGGGTTAAATTCACCCCTCCACTTT	CASMGGLNSPLHF
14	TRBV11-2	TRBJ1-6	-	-	TGTGCCAGCAGCTCCGAGGTCGGAAATTCACCCCTCCACTTT	CASSSEVGNSPLHF
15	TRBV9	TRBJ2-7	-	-	TGTGCCAGCAGCGTAAATACAGGGTTCGCCTACGAGCAGTACTTC	CASSVNTGFAYEQYF
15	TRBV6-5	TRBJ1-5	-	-	TGTGCCAGCAGACCCGACAGCTATAGCAATCAGCCCCAGCATTTT	CASRPDSYSNQPQHF
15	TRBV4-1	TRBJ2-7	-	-	TGCGCCAGCAGCCAAGTCCTGGACAGAAATTACGAGCAGTACTTC	CASSQVLDRNYEQYF
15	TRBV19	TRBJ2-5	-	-	TGTGCCAGTAGACCGCACCGTGCAGGCCAAGAGACCCAGTACTTC	CASRPHRAGQETQYF
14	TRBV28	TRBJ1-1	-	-	TGTGCCAGCAGTTTACCCACAGTTTTCACTGAAGCTTTCTTT	CASSLPTVFTEAFF
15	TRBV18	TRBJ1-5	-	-	TGTGCCAGCTCACCGGGAGCTCGGAGCAATCAGCCCCAGCATTTT	CASSPGARSNQPQHF
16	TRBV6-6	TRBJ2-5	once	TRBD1	TGTGCCAGCAGTTACTCTCTGCAGGGGGTATCAGAGACCCAGTACTTC	CASSYSLQGVSETQYF
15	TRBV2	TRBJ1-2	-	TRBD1	TGTGCCAGCTCGTATCTAGGGACAGGGAAGGCACGCTACACCTTC	CASSYLGTGKARYTF
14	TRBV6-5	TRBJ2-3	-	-	TGTGCCAGCAGCCAGGGAAGGAGCACAGATACGCAGTATTTT	CASSQGRSTDTQYF
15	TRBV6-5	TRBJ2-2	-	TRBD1	TGTGCCAGCAGTTTCGACAGGGGACCCACCGGGGAGCTGTTTTTT	CASSFDRGPTGELFF
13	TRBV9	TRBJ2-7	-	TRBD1	TGTGCCAGCAGCGCCGGGACAGGGTACGAGCAGTACTTC	CASSAGTGYEQYF
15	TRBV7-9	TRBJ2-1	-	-	TGTGCCAGCAGCCTAGACCCTAGCGAGTACAATGAGCAGTTCTTC	CASSLDPSEYNEQFF
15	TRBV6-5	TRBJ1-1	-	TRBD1	TGTGCCAGCAGTCATACGACAGGGTTGAACACTGAAGCTTTCTTT	CASSHTTGLNTEAFF
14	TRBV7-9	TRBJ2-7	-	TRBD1	TGTGCCAGCAGCACAAGGGACAGGGTATACGAGCAGTACTTC	CASSTRDRVYEQYF
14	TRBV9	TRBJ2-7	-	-	TGTGCCAGCAGCGTTGGAGGTAGCTCCTACGAGCAGTACTTC	CASSVGGSSYEQYF
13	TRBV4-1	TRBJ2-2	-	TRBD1	TGCGCCAGTTCGGACAGGTCCACCGGGGAGCTGTTTTTT	CASSDRSTGELFF
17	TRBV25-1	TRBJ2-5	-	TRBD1	TGTGCCAGCAGTGAACACCCCCGGGACAGGGGGTGGAAGACCCAGTACTTC	CASSEHPRDRGWKTQYF
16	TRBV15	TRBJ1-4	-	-	TGTGCCACCAGCAGAGCATCAGCTCGGGGTAATGAAAAACTGTTTTTT	CATSRASARGNEKLFF
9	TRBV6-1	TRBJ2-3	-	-	TGTGCCAGCTCATCCACGCAGTATTTT	CASSSTQYF
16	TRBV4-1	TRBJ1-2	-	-	TGCGCCAGCAGCGACGGAGGGTTAGGGGTCGGCGGGGGCTACACCTTC	CASSDGGLGVGGGYTF
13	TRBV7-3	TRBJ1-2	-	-	TGTGCCAGCAGCTCAAACAGGGAGAATGGCTACACCTTC	CASSSNRENGYTF
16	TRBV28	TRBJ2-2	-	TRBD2	TGTGCCAGCAGCCCATGGACTAGCGGGGGTACCGGGGAGCTGTTTTTT	CASSPWTSGGTGELFF
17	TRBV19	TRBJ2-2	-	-	TGTGCCAGTAGTACTAGGTTTGGCACTGCGAACACCGGGGAGCTGTTTTTT	CASSTRFGTANTGELFF
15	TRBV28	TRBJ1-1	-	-	TGTGCCAGCAGTCCCACCGGGAGGGGCGGGACTGAAGCTTTCTTT	CASSPTGRGGTEAFF
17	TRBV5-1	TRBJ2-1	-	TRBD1	TGCGCCAGCAGCTTGGCCTTAGGTCAGCAGGGGGAGAATGAGCAGTTCTTC	CASSLALGQQGENEQFF
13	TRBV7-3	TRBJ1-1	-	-	TGTGCCAGCAGCCCAGAATTCGGGGAGGAAGCTTTCTTT	CASSPEFGEEAFF
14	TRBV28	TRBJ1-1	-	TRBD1	TGTGCCAGCAGTAGACAGGGCGAGAGCACTGAAGCTTTCTTT	CASSRQGESTEAFF
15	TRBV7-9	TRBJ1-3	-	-	TGTGCCAGCAGCTTCCCCGGGACTTCTGGAAACACCATATATTTT	CASSFPGTSGNTIYF
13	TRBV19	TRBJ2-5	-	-	TGTGCCAGTAGCGAACAGGGTAGGGAGACCCAGTACTTC	CASSEQGRETQYF
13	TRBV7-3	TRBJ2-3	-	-	TGTGCCAGCAGCCCTACGGGCACAGATACGCAGTATTTT	CASSPTGTDTQYF
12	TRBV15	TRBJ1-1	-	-	TGTGCCACCAGCAGAGATTCAGGGCAAGCTTTCTTT	CATSRDSGQAFF
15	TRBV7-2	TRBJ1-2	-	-	TGTGCCAGCAGCATTAGCCAGGGCGGGGGAGATGGCTACACCTTC	CASSISQGGGDGYTF
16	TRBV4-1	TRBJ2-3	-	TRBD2	TGCGCCAGCAGCCATTCTAGCGGGGGGATCACAGATACGCAGTATTTT	CASSHSSGGITDTQYF
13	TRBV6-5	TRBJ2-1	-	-	TGTGCCAGCAGTTACTCTAGATCCTACGAGCAGTTCTTC	CASSYSRSYEQFF
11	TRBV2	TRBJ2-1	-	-	TGTGCCAGCAGTGAACGCACAGGGCAGTTCTTC	CASSERTGQFF
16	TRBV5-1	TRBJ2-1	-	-	TGCGCCAGCAGCTTGGAAAGGAGTTCGAGGGTAAATGAGCAGTTCTTC	CASSLERSSRVNEQFF
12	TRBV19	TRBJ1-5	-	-	TGTGCCACCTCAGGGATCTGGCAGCCCCAGCATTTT	CATSGIWQPQHF
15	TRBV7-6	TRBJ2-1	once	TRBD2	TGTGCCAGCAGCCTCTGGACTAGCGGGGGCCAAGAGCAGTTCTTC	CASSLWTSGGQEQFF
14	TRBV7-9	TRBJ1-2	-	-	TGTGCCAGCAGCTTAGTCAGGGCGCAAAAGGGCTACACCTTC	CASSLVRAQKGYTF
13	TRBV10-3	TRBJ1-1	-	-	TGTGCCGGCCGGGCAAGCGGGGGCACTGAAGCTTTCTTT	CAGRASGGTEAFF
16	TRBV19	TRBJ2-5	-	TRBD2	TGTGCCAGTAGTATTCTAGCGGGGGGGGTTGGAGAGACCCAGTACTTC	CASSILAGGVGETQYF
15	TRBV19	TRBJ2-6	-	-	TGTGCCAGTAGTATATGGGGGCCTGGGGCCAACGTCCTGACTTTC	CASSIWGPGANVLTF
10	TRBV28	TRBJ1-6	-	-	TGTGCCAGCAGTTCAGGTACCCTCCACTTT	CASSSGTLHF
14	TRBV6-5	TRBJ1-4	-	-	TGTGCCAGCAGTTACTCGGGCAGAAATGAAAAACTGTTTTTT	CASSYSGRNEKLFF
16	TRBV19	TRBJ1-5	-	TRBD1	TGTGCCAGTAGTCTGGTGGCACAGGGGATCAATCAGCCCCAGCATTTT	CASSLVAQGINQPQHF
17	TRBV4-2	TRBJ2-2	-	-	TGTGCCAGCAACTTCCCCCGGGGGACTCCGAACACCGGGGAGCTGTTTTTT	CASNFPRGTPNTGELFF
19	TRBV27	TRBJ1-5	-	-	TGTGCCAGCAGTTTAAAACCTCTCACCCGTGACAGACCCAATCAGCCCCAGCATTTT	CASSLKPLTRDRPNQPQHF
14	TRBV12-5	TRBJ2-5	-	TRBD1	TGTGCTAGTGGTTTGGGGACAGGACGGGAGACCCAGTACTTC	CASGLGTGRETQYF
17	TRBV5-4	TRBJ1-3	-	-	TGTGCCAGCAGCCCCGAAGGGTGGGAGGGGCCTGGAAACACCATATATTTT	CASSPEGWEGPGNTIYF